This T cell receptor beta chain was sequenced in a study of Ad26.COV2.S vaccination and SARS-CoV-2 variants. Study background: In the COV1001 trial, the donor was in the Ad26.COV2.S arm.

Only in-frame clones appear in the TCRdb table, and some are missing; sequencing was by immunoSEQ multiplex PCR. The table has about 410,000 clones, roughly 90% seen once. The treatment denotes: roughly 18 received Ad26.COV2.S at low or high dose, single or two shots; 5 received placebo; per-sample allocation not given. Specimen acquisition occurred on day 63 following the initial vaccine or placebo injection. It was Wuhan-strain SARS-CoV-2 spike that the Ad26 vaccine vector expressed. The receptor was derived from a person aged 18-65 years who received the Ad26.COV2.S COVID-19 vaccine or a placebo. Sequencing was performed on peripheral blood, taken in a trial of Ad26.COV2.S vaccine versus placebo.

Written as DNA, the CDR3 is TGCAGTGCTAGAGTTGTTGGAGAGCAGTACTTC. As protein: CSARVVGEQYF. The rearrangement uses TRBV20-1 and TRBJ2-7; D is unresolved. V lost 1 base to trimming and J lost 7 bases, with 8 bases between them. The germline CDR1 and CDR2 sequences are DFQATT and SNEGSKA (reference sequence). CDR3 length: 11 residues.